The text below deals with one T cell receptor (beta chain). Its cognate antigen is unknown. The record originates from a study of CXCR3-negative and CXCR3-positive naive CD8 T cells. Study-wide points: TRB CDR3 properties were used to infer TCR strength, and surface CD5 was comparable between naive subsets.

Each TRB cDNA library was prepared by 5' RACE (with UMI labels). Each CDR3 protein gets one entry in TCRdb, which reprocessed the 5' RACE reads and gives no DNA. The listing records around 56,000 distinct CDR3 sequences. Sample: naive CXCR3- CD8+ T cells from blood. Subset of the sample: CD45RO-CCR7+CD27+CD95- naive CD8+ T cells lacking CXCR3 (TNR3-). This TCR derives from a human donor in good health. Some clones in this sample may be carry-over from other donors' samples.

Here the CDR3 reads CASTQILSNQPQHF. The V gene is TRBV28, the J gene TRBJ1-5. Germline assignment: CDR1 MDHEN and CDR2 SYDVKM. The length of the CDR3 is 14 residues.